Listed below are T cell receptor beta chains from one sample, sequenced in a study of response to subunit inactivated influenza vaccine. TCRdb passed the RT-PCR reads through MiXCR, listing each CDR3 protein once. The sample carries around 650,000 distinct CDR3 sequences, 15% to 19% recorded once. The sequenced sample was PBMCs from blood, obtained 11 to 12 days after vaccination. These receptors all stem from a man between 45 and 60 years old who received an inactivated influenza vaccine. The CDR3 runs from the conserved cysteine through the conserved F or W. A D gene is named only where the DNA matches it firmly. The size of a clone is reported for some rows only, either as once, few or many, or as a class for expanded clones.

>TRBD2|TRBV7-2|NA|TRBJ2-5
CASSSGLAIGTQYF
TGTGCCAGCAGCTCCGGACTAGCCATTGGGACCCAGTACTTC
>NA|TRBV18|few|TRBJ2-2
CASSPPMVKGTGELFF
TGTGCCAGCTCACCACCGATGGTTAAGGGCACCGGGGAGCTGTTTTTT
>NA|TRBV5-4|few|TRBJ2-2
CASSLVGASPGELFF
TGTGCCAGCAGCTTGGTCGGGGCCTCCCCCGGGGAGCTGTTTTTT
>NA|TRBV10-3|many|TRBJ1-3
CAISAVERSGNTIYF
TGTGCCATCAGTGCGGTGGAAAGGTCTGGAAACACCATATATTTT
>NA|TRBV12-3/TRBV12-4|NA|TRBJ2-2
CASSPGHFTGELFF
TGTGCCAGCAGTCCGGGACACTTCACCGGGGAGCTGTTTTTT
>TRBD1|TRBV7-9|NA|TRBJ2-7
CASSSLGQAYF
TGTGCCAGCAGCTCCCTAGGACAGGCTTACTTC
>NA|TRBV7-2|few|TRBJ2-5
CASSLSPWAEETQYF
TGTGCCAGCAGCTTATCCCCCTGGGCGGAAGAGACCCAGTACTTC
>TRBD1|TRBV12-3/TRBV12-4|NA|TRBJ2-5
CASSRQGLGTQYF
TGTGCCAGCAGTCGACAGGGCTTAGGGACCCAGTACTTC
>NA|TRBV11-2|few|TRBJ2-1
CASSKGSGSSYNEQFF
TGTGCCAGCAGCAAAGGGTCCGGGAGCTCCTACAATGAGCAGTTCTTC
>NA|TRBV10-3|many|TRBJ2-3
CAIRGDGLSTDTQYF
TGTGCCATCAGGGGGGACGGACTTAGCACAGATACGCAGTATTTT
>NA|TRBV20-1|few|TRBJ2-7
CSARDQTPVVYEQYF
TGCAGTGCTAGAGATCAGACTCCTGTGGTCTACGAGCAGTACTTC
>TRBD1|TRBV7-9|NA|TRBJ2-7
CASSPATGMREQYF
TGTGCCAGCAGCCCAGCGACAGGGATGCGGGAGCAGTACTTC
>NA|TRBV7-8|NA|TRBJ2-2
CASSLIGTPNTGELFF
TGTGCCAGCAGCTTAATCGGGACTCCGAACACCGGGGAGCTGTTTTTT
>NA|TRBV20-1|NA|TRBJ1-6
CSARRQAGHSPLHF
TGCAGTGCTAGAAGACAGGCGGGGCATTCACCCCTCCACTTT
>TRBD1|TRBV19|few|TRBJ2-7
CASRPGQSNEQYF
TGTGCCAGTAGACCGGGACAGTCAAACGAGCAGTACTTC
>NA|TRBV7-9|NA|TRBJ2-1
CASSFSMHNEQFF
TGTGCCAGCAGCTTTAGTATGCACAATGAGCAGTTCTTC
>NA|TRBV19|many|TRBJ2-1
CASSTEGQSSYNEQFF
TGTGCCAGTAGTACAGAAGGACAGAGCTCCTACAATGAGCAGTTCTTC
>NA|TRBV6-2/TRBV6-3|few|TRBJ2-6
CASSFLSGANVLTF
TGTGCCAGCAGTTTCCTCTCTGGGGCCAACGTCCTGACTTTC
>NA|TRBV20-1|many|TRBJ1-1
CSGHTGRNTEAFF
TGCAGTGGCCACACAGGGAGGAACACTGAAGCTTTCTTT
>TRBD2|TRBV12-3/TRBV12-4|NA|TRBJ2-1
CASTPGTSVLNEQFF
TGTGCCAGCACCCCAGGGACTAGCGTTCTCAATGAGCAGTTCTTC
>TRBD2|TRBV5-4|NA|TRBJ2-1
CASSTSSGTSAYNEQFF
TGTGCCAGCAGCACATCGTCCGGGACTAGCGCTTACAATGAGCAGTTCTTC
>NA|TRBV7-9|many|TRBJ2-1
CASSFSSLADNEQFF
TGTGCCAGCAGCTTTAGTAGCTTGGCCGACAATGAGCAGTTCTTC
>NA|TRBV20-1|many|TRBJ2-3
CSARSGPGDTQYF
TGCAGTGCTCGGTCGGGGCCGGGGGATACGCAGTATTTT
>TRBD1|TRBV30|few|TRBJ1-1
CAWRTGTMNTEAFF
TGTGCCTGGAGGACAGGGACCATGAACACTGAAGCTTTCTTT